A selection of T cell receptor beta chains follows, all from one sample in a study of blood T cell dynamics during melanoma immunotherapy. TCRdb's table, derived via immunoSEQ multiplex PCR, lists solely in-frame clones and lacks some. The sample lists about 13,000 clones; roughly nine tenths were seen once. This sample comprised blood, obtained from a patient treated with checkpoint blockade. Receptor source: a human donor with melanoma. CDR3s include the opening cysteine and the closing phenylalanine or tryptophan. D genes are given only for firm matches. The size entry is marked missing in some rows and otherwise reads once, few, many or a size class.

v_gene	abundance	d_gene	j_gene	CDR3aa	CDR3nt
TRBV4-1	NA	NA	TRBJ2-7	CASSQAQTYEQYF	TGCGCCAGCAGCCAAGCCCAGACCTACGAGCAGTACTTC
TRBV6-1	few	NA	TRBJ1-5	CATQVVGNQPQHF	TGTGCCACCCAGGTGGTGGGCAATCAGCCCCAGCATTTT
TRBV6-1	NA	NA	TRBJ2-3	CASSETLLRGDTQYF	TGTGCCAGCAGTGAGACCCTTTTGAGAGGAGATACGCAGTATTTT
TRBV10-3	NA	NA	TRBJ2-7	CAIRGSGYEQYF	TGTGCCATCAGGGGTAGCGGATACGAGCAGTACTTC
TRBV6-5	NA	TRBD1	TRBJ1-4	CASSYLDRGREKLFF	TGTGCCAGCAGTTACCTGGACAGGGGAAGGGAAAAACTGTTTTTT
TRBV11-1	NA	TRBD1	TRBJ1-4	CASSLETGGSGKLFF	TGTGCCAGCAGCTTAGAAACAGGGGGCAGTGGAAAACTGTTTTTT
TRBV5-1	NA	NA	TRBJ1-1	CASSSPLEINPAVVRGGRDTEAFF	TGCGCCAGCAGCTCCCCCCTAGAGATAAATCCGGCGGTTGTGAGGGGGGGACGCGACACTGAAGCTTTCTTT
TRBV5-1	NA	NA	TRBJ1-2	CASGGLVGQSYGYTF	TGCGCCAGCGGGGGATTGGTAGGACAGTCCTATGGCTACACCTTC
TRBV2	NA	NA	TRBJ2-7	CATGSYEQYF	TGTGCCACCGGATCCTACGAGCAGTACTTC
TRBV4-3	NA	NA	TRBJ1-2	CASSQVAGSTYGYTF	TGCGCCAGCAGCCAGGTGGCCGGGAGTACCTATGGCTACACCTTC
TRBV5-1	NA	TRBD1	TRBJ2-7	CASSPGTEYEQYF	TGCGCCAGCAGCCCGGGGACAGAATACGAGCAGTACTTC
TRBV30	NA	NA	TRBJ1-1	CAWGGLNTEAFF	TGTGCCTGGGGGGGCTTGAACACTGAAGCTTTCTTT
TRBV7-8	NA	NA	TRBJ1-1	CASSLDRRNTEAFF	TGTGCCAGCAGCTTAGACAGGCGGAACACTGAAGCTTTCTTT
TRBV11-2	NA	NA	TRBJ2-5	CASSASGLQETQYF	TGTGCCAGCAGCGCCTCGGGGCTTCAAGAGACCCAGTACTTC
TRBV4-1	NA	TRBD2	TRBJ2-3	CASSQASSGGVTDTQYF	TGCGCCAGCAGCCAAGCCTCTAGCGGGGGAGTCACAGATACGCAGTATTTT
TRBV19	NA	NA	TRBJ2-1	CASRREPAANEQFF	TGTGCCAGCCGCCGGGAACCGGCCGCCAATGAGCAGTTCTTC
TRBV2	NA	NA	TRBJ1-1	CASEDSEAFF	TGTGCCAGTGAGGACAGCGAAGCTTTCTTT
TRBV28	NA	TRBD1	TRBJ2-7	CASSLVLGQGAYEQYF	TGTGCCAGCAGTTTAGTATTAGGACAGGGGGCCTACGAGCAGTACTTC
TRBV5-1	NA	TRBD1	TRBJ2-3	CASSERHRDRGSTQYF	TGCGCCAGCAGCGAACGCCACCGGGACAGGGGTAGTACGCAGTATTTT
TRBV5-5	NA	NA	TRBJ2-7	CASSRRTVLFYEQYF	TGTGCCAGCAGCCGTAGGACAGTTCTATTCTACGAGCAGTACTTC
TRBV9	NA	NA	TRBJ1-3	CASSVATGRSGNTIYF	TGTGCCAGCAGCGTAGCTACGGGACGCTCTGGAAACACCATATATTTT
TRBV5-4	NA	NA	TRBJ1-4	CASSSSGGHEKLFF	TGTGCCAGCAGCTCCAGTGGGGGGCATGAAAAACTGTTTTTT
TRBV6-5	NA	TRBD1	TRBJ1-2	CASSQGGGGYTF	TGTGCCAGCAGCCAGGGGGGAGGTGGCTACACCTTC
TRBV7-2	NA	TRBD2	TRBJ2-1	CASSHGLAGVSGVNEQFF	TGTGCCAGCAGCCACGGACTAGCGGGAGTTTCTGGCGTGAATGAGCAGTTCTTC
TRBV28	NA	NA	TRBJ2-1	CASSLRGEQFF	TGTGCCAGCAGTTTACGTGGTGAGCAGTTCTTC
TRBV5-1	NA	TRBD1	TRBJ1-1	CASSPGQGNMNTEAFF	TGCGCCAGCAGCCCAGGACAGGGGAACATGAACACTGAAGCTTTCTTT
TRBV19	NA	TRBD1	TRBJ2-1	CASSITGQGYNEQFF	TGTGCCAGTAGTATCACGGGACAGGGCTACAATGAGCAGTTCTTC
TRBV6-1	NA	NA	TRBJ1-3	CASRATATSGNTIYF	TGTGCCAGCAGGGCGACAGCCACTTCTGGAAACACCATATATTTT
TRBV28	NA	NA	TRBJ1-2	CASSLFTLDSRISNYGYTF	TGTGCCAGCAGTTTATTCACGTTGGACAGCAGAATATCTAACTATGGCTACACCTTC
TRBV14	NA	NA	TRBJ2-5	CASSLWGVEETQYF	TGTGCCAGCAGCCTCTGGGGGGTCGAAGAGACCCAGTACTTC
TRBV27	NA	NA	TRBJ2-7	CASSLQGTKNEQYF	TGTGCCAGCAGTTTACAGGGGACGAAGAACGAGCAGTACTTC
TRBV27	NA	NA	TRBJ2-5	CASSRRDKWETQYF	TGTGCCAGCAGTCGCCGGGACAAATGGGAGACCCAGTACTTC
TRBV2	NA	TRBD2	TRBJ2-5	CAMMTSGQETQYF	TGTGCCATGATGACTAGCGGCCAAGAGACCCAGTACTTC
TRBV9	NA	TRBD2	TRBJ2-1	CASSVYGTINEQFF	TGTGCCAGCAGCGTTTACGGGACTATTAATGAGCAGTTCTTC
TRBV23-1	NA	TRBD1	TRBJ1-5	CASSQSHRGSNQPQHF	TGCGCCAGCAGTCAATCCCACAGGGGGAGCAATCAGCCCCAGCATTTT
TRBV27	NA	TRBD2	TRBJ2-7	CASSSLAGGYEQYF	TGTGCCAGCAGTTCACTAGCGGGAGGCTACGAGCAGTACTTC
TRBV27	NA	NA	TRBJ2-5	CASSLKVYGWETQYF	TGTGCCAGCAGTTTAAAGGTATACGGCTGGGAGACCCAGTACTTC
TRBV2	few	NA	TRBJ2-1	CASSPLGGLQLYNEQFF	TGTGCCAGCAGCCCCCTGGGCGGGCTTCAACTTTACAATGAGCAGTTCTTC
TRBV19	NA	NA	TRBJ1-5	CASSIGQAYLSNQPQHF	TGTGCCAGTAGTATAGGACAGGCCTACCTTAGCAATCAGCCCCAGCATTTT
TRBV29-1	NA	TRBD1	TRBJ1-2	CSVLPRQGGGYTF	TGCAGCGTCTTACCTCGACAGGGAGGAGGCTACACCTTC
TRBV9	once	NA	TRBJ2-3	CASSRQGLGDTQYF	TGTGCCAGCAGCAGACAGGGACTGGGCGATACGCAGTATTTT
TRBV6-6	NA	NA	TRBJ2-6	CASSYNGNGANVLTF	TGTGCCAGCAGTTACAACGGGAATGGGGCCAACGTCCTGACTTTC
TRBV30	NA	NA	TRBJ2-7	CAWSVGVGGQYF	TGTGCCTGGAGTGTAGGCGTGGGCGGGCAGTACTTC
TRBV20-1	NA	NA	TRBJ2-3	CSATGADTQYF	TGCAGTGCTACCGGGGCGGATACGCAGTATTTT
TRBV6-5	NA	NA	TRBJ1-1	CASSYVRSGTEAFF	TGTGCCAGCAGTTACGTCAGGTCTGGCACTGAAGCTTTCTTT
TRBV7-2	NA	NA	TRBJ2-2	CASSLEGTDTGELFF	TGTGCCAGCAGCTTAGAGGGGACCGACACCGGGGAGCTGTTTTTT
TRBV11-2	NA	NA	TRBJ2-2	CASSFTDRNTGELFF	TGTGCCAGCAGCTTTACTGACAGGAACACCGGGGAGCTGTTTTTT
TRBV6-6	NA	TRBD1	TRBJ1-2	CASSRTGSNYGYTF	TGTGCCAGCAGTAGGACAGGGTCTAACTATGGCTACACCTTC
TRBV11-1	few	TRBD1	TRBJ1-2	CASSARGRRGYTF	TGTGCCAGCAGCGCCAGGGGGCGTCGTGGCTACACCTTC
TRBV5-1	NA	TRBD2	TRBJ2-7	CASGMGTSGPYEQYF	TGCGCCAGCGGCATGGGGACTAGCGGGCCCTACGAGCAGTACTTC
TRBV12-5	few	NA	TRBJ2-5	CASGPRGIETQYF	TGTGCTAGTGGTCCGAGAGGGATAGAGACCCAGTACTTC
TRBV10-2	NA	TRBD2	TRBJ2-3	CAMRQAGGRGVTQYF	TGCGCCATGCGGCAAGCGGGAGGGAGGGGAGTTACGCAGTATTTT
TRBV13	few	NA	TRBJ2-2	CASSFGVGNTGELFF	TGTGCCAGCAGCTTCGGAGTGGGGAACACCGGGGAGCTGTTTTTT
TRBV7-3	NA	NA	TRBJ2-4	CASSLGGVAGIQYF	TGTGCCAGCAGCCTAGGGGGGGTCGCAGGTATTCAGTACTTC
TRBV19	NA	NA	TRBJ2-1	CASSEGSLLNEQFF	TGTGCCAGTAGTGAGGGGTCCCTCCTGAATGAGCAGTTCTTC
TRBV6-1	NA	TRBD2	TRBJ2-7	CASSEGLAGPYEQYF	TGTGCCAGCAGTGAAGGGCTAGCGGGACCTTACGAGCAGTACTTC
TRBV6-5	NA	TRBD1	TRBJ2-1	CASSYSRQGINEQFF	TGTGCCAGCAGTTACTCGAGACAGGGTATCAATGAGCAGTTCTTC
TRBV18	NA	NA	TRBJ1-1	CASSPGNRVNTEAFF	TGTGCCAGCTCACCAGGGAACAGGGTGAACACTGAAGCTTTCTTT